A selection of T cell receptor beta chains follows, all from one sample in a study of cytomegalovirus exposure and HLA in healthy donors. Profiling relied on immunoSEQ multiplex PCR, and the TCRdb table lists in-frame clones only, not all of them. This table has more than 130,000 clones, about 78% appearing once. The material sequenced was PBMCs. These receptor sequences come from a man aged 18 to 30 in good health and CMV-seronegative. The CDR3 runs from the conserved cysteine through the conserved F or W. The D gene is left open where the match is weak. Size values are once, few and many counts, or a class for expanded clones, and some rows have none.

clone size: .; V gene: TRBV6-5; J gene: TRBJ1-1; D gene: TRBD1; CDR3 DNA: TGTGCCAGCAGTTACTTGGGACAGGGGGTCACTGAAGCTTTCTTT; CDR3 protein: CASSYLGQGVTEAFF
clone size: few; V gene: TRBV27; J gene: TRBJ2-7; D gene: TRBD1; CDR3 DNA: TGTGCCAGCAGTTTAGGGGGACAGACCTACGAGCAGTACTTC; CDR3 protein: CASSLGGQTYEQYF
clone size: .; V gene: TRBV30; J gene: TRBJ2-1; D gene: TRBD2; CDR3 DNA: TGTGCCTGGAGTGGGGGCGGGGGGCTCTTCAATGAGCAGTTCTTC; CDR3 protein: CAWSGGGGLFNEQFF
clone size: .; V gene: TRBV4-1; J gene: TRBJ2-7; D gene: .; CDR3 DNA: TGCGCCAGCAGACAAGAAGTCGCTACCTACGAGCAGTACTTC; CDR3 protein: CASRQEVATYEQYF
clone size: .; V gene: TRBV7-7; J gene: TRBJ2-1; D gene: TRBD1; CDR3 DNA: TGTGCCAGCAGCCCCCAAGGGACAGGGACGAGGCATGAGCAGTTCTTC; CDR3 protein: CASSPQGTGTRHEQFF
clone size: .; V gene: TRBV27; J gene: TRBJ2-7; D gene: TRBD1; CDR3 DNA: TGTGCCAGCAGCGTAAATACCGGGACAGGGTTCAACGAGCAGTACTTC; CDR3 protein: CASSVNTGTGFNEQYF
clone size: .; V gene: TRBV18; J gene: TRBJ1-5; D gene: .; CDR3 DNA: TGTGCCAGCTCACCAGCACAGGGTTGGGGCAATCAGCCCCAGCATTTT; CDR3 protein: CASSPAQGWGNQPQHF
clone size: .; V gene: TRBV19; J gene: TRBJ1-4; D gene: .; CDR3 DNA: TGTGCCAGTAGTATAACGGTGAGGCAGATTAATGAAAAACTGTTTTTT; CDR3 protein: CASSITVRQINEKLFF
clone size: .; V gene: TRBV27; J gene: TRBJ1-5; D gene: TRBD1; CDR3 DNA: TGTGCCAGCAGTTCCCCAGGGGGAAATCAGCCCCAGCATTTT; CDR3 protein: CASSSPGGNQPQHF
clone size: .; V gene: TRBV12-5; J gene: TRBJ2-7; D gene: .; CDR3 DNA: TGTGCTAGTGGTTTGGTCCGATCAGGGGTGGGCCCCTACGAGCAGTACTTC; CDR3 protein: CASGLVRSGVGPYEQYF
clone size: .; V gene: TRBV18; J gene: TRBJ1-1; D gene: TRBD1; CDR3 DNA: TGTGCCAGCTCACCTTTGGGACAGCTGAACACTGAAGCTTTCTTT; CDR3 protein: CASSPLGQLNTEAFF
clone size: .; V gene: TRBV4-1; J gene: TRBJ2-1; D gene: .; CDR3 DNA: TGCGCCAGCAGCGGACTGACCCTAAACAATGAGCAGTTCTTC; CDR3 protein: CASSGLTLNNEQFF
clone size: .; V gene: TRBV5-1; J gene: TRBJ2-7; D gene: .; CDR3 DNA: TGCGCCAGCAGCTTGGACAGGGCCCTCTACGAGCAGTACTTC; CDR3 protein: CASSLDRALYEQYF
clone size: .; V gene: TRBV7-8; J gene: TRBJ2-3; D gene: .; CDR3 DNA: TGTGCCAGCAGCTTATTGGGGGGGCTGAGCACAGATACGCAGTATTTT; CDR3 protein: CASSLLGGLSTDTQYF
clone size: once; V gene: TRBV28; J gene: TRBJ1-5; D gene: .; CDR3 DNA: TGTGCCAGCAGCCTACAGGGATATCAGCCCCAGCATTTT; CDR3 protein: CASSLQGYQPQHF
clone size: .; V gene: TRBV11-1; J gene: TRBJ1-1; D gene: .; CDR3 DNA: TGTGCCAGCCGACTGGGGGGGCTCACTGAAGCTTTCTTT; CDR3 protein: CASRLGGLTEAFF
clone size: .; V gene: TRBV28; J gene: TRBJ2-7; D gene: .; CDR3 DNA: TGTGCCAGCAGTTTAATGTCCAGGGACGAGCAGTACTTC; CDR3 protein: CASSLMSRDEQYF
clone size: .; V gene: TRBV5-6; J gene: TRBJ2-3; D gene: .; CDR3 DNA: TGTGCCAGCAGCTTGGCAGCGTCAGCTCCCACAGATACGCAGTATTTT; CDR3 protein: CASSLAASAPTDTQYF
clone size: .; V gene: TRBV9; J gene: TRBJ2-1; D gene: TRBD1; CDR3 DNA: TGTGCCAGCAGCGCCGACAGGGGGCTCTACAATGAGCAGTTCTTC; CDR3 protein: CASSADRGLYNEQFF
clone size: .; V gene: TRBV5-1; J gene: TRBJ1-1; D gene: .; CDR3 DNA: TGCGCCAGCAGCCCGACAGCACCCAGGGTTATGAACACTGAAGCTTTCTTT; CDR3 protein: CASSPTAPRVMNTEAFF
clone size: .; V gene: TRBV27; J gene: TRBJ2-7; D gene: .; CDR3 DNA: TGTGCCAGCGTGGAGGTTAATCGGGCGGGCTACGAGCAGTACTTC; CDR3 protein: CASVEVNRAGYEQYF
clone size: .; V gene: TRBV2; J gene: TRBJ1-5; D gene: .; CDR3 DNA: TGTGCCAGCAGTGAAACAAATGGGCAGGCCAATCAGCCCCAGCATTTT; CDR3 protein: CASSETNGQANQPQHF
clone size: .; V gene: TRBV27; J gene: TRBJ1-2; D gene: .; CDR3 DNA: TGTGCCAGCAGTTTAGGAGGTCAGCACTATGGCTACACCTTC; CDR3 protein: CASSLGGQHYGYTF
clone size: .; V gene: TRBV13; J gene: TRBJ2-7; D gene: .; CDR3 DNA: TGTGCCAGCAGGCGAGAACAGGTCTCCTACGAGCAGTACTTC; CDR3 protein: CASRREQVSYEQYF
clone size: .; V gene: TRBV10-1; J gene: TRBJ1-2; D gene: .; CDR3 DNA: TGCGCCAGCAGTGAGTCTAGTCGAGGCGGCTACACCTTC; CDR3 protein: CASSESSRGGYTF
clone size: .; V gene: TRBV5-6; J gene: TRBJ2-1; D gene: TRBD1; CDR3 DNA: TGTGCCAGCAGCCTGACAGGGGTTGGAGGGCAGTTCTTC; CDR3 protein: CASSLTGVGGQFF
clone size: .; V gene: TRBV18; J gene: TRBJ2-7; D gene: TRBD1; CDR3 DNA: TGTGCCAGCTCACCACGTGCAGGGGGATCCTACGAGCAGTACTTC; CDR3 protein: CASSPRAGGSYEQYF
clone size: .; V gene: TRBV27; J gene: TRBJ1-2; D gene: .; CDR3 DNA: TGTGCCAGCAGTCCCTATGGGGCAGTCTGGGACTATGGCTACACCTTC; CDR3 protein: CASSPYGAVWDYGYTF
clone size: .; V gene: TRBV7-2; J gene: TRBJ2-2; D gene: TRBD2; CDR3 DNA: TGTGCCAGCAGCTTAGCAGGGCTAGCGGGGCTTAACACCGGGGAGCTGTTTTTT; CDR3 protein: CASSLAGLAGLNTGELFF
clone size: .; V gene: TRBV10-3; J gene: TRBJ2-7; D gene: .; CDR3 DNA: TGTGCCATCAACGAGGGGGACATAGCCTACGAGCAGTACTTC; CDR3 protein: CAINEGDIAYEQYF
clone size: .; V gene: TRBV30; J gene: TRBJ1-1; D gene: TRBD1; CDR3 DNA: TGTGCGCTCGTAAAATCCGGGACAGGGGGCGCTTTCTTT; CDR3 protein: CALVKSGTGGAFF
clone size: .; V gene: TRBV2; J gene: TRBJ2-1; D gene: TRBD2; CDR3 DNA: TGTGCCAGCAGTAGCCGACTAGCGGGAGGGATGGATGAGCAGTTCTTC; CDR3 protein: CASSSRLAGGMDEQFF
clone size: once; V gene: TRBV29-1; J gene: TRBJ2-3; D gene: TRBD1; CDR3 DNA: TGCAGCGTTCCTCCGGGACAGGGGGAAGATACGCAGTATTTT; CDR3 protein: CSVPPGQGEDTQYF
clone size: .; V gene: TRBV5-6; J gene: TRBJ1-2; D gene: TRBD1; CDR3 DNA: TGTGCCAGCAGCTTGTGGTCTCAGGGACAGTCTCTGGGCGGCTACACCTTC; CDR3 protein: CASSLWSQGQSLGGYTF
clone size: once; V gene: TRBV7-2; J gene: TRBJ2-1; D gene: .; CDR3 DNA: TGTGCCAGCAGCCCCCCCCTTCGTGATGAGCAGTTCTTC; CDR3 protein: CASSPPLRDEQFF
clone size: .; V gene: TRBV7-9; J gene: TRBJ2-1; D gene: .; CDR3 DNA: TGTGCCAGCAGCCCAGGGACTCTGCACGATGAGCAGTTCTTC; CDR3 protein: CASSPGTLHDEQFF
clone size: .; V gene: TRBV18; J gene: TRBJ1-4; D gene: .; CDR3 DNA: TGTGCCAGCTCACCACCCCTGATACGGGATGAAAAACTGTTTTTT; CDR3 protein: CASSPPLIRDEKLFF
clone size: .; V gene: TRBV12-5; J gene: TRBJ2-5; D gene: .; CDR3 DNA: TGTGCTAGTGGTTTAGAGGAGACCCAGTACTTC; CDR3 protein: CASGLEETQYF
clone size: .; V gene: TRBV10-2; J gene: TRBJ1-5; D gene: .; CDR3 DNA: TGCGCCAGCAGTGAGTCCCACAACAGCAATCAGCCCCAGCATTTT; CDR3 protein: CASSESHNSNQPQHF
clone size: .; V gene: TRBV10-2; J gene: TRBJ2-2; D gene: TRBD2; CDR3 DNA: TGCGCCAGCACTCGGAGCGGGGGTTTCGCCGGGGAGCTGTTTTTT; CDR3 protein: CASTRSGGFAGELFF
clone size: .; V gene: TRBV7-2; J gene: TRBJ2-2; D gene: .; CDR3 DNA: TGTGCCAGCAGCTTTAAGTTAGCCACCGGGGAGCTGTTTTTT; CDR3 protein: CASSFKLATGELFF
clone size: .; V gene: TRBV25-1; J gene: TRBJ1-5; D gene: .; CDR3 DNA: TGTGCCAGCAGTGACGCGGAAGGAGGCAATCAGCCCCAGCATTTT; CDR3 protein: CASSDAEGGNQPQHF
clone size: .; V gene: TRBV6-5; J gene: TRBJ1-1; D gene: .; CDR3 DNA: TGTGCCAGCAGTCCGGGATTACTGGCACGGGAAGCTTTCTTT; CDR3 protein: CASSPGLLAREAFF
clone size: .; V gene: TRBV4-2; J gene: TRBJ2-3; D gene: .; CDR3 DNA: TGTGCCAGCAGCCAAGAAGGAAGGGAGGCCACCGGGGCGCAGTATTTT; CDR3 protein: CASSQEGREATGAQYF
clone size: .; V gene: TRBV15; J gene: TRBJ2-1; D gene: TRBD2; CDR3 DNA: TGTGCCACCAGCAAAGTAGCGGGAGGGGACAATGAGCAGTTCTTC; CDR3 protein: CATSKVAGGDNEQFF
clone size: .; V gene: TRBV7-9; J gene: TRBJ1-1; D gene: TRBD1; CDR3 DNA: TGTGCCAGCCGTAGGGACAGGGTGCCTGAAGCTTTCTTT; CDR3 protein: CASRRDRVPEAFF
clone size: .; V gene: TRBV7-3; J gene: TRBJ2-3; D gene: .; CDR3 DNA: TGTGCCAGCAGCTTAGGACAGCGTTTTAATACGCAGTATTTT; CDR3 protein: CASSLGQRFNTQYF
clone size: .; V gene: TRBV28; J gene: TRBJ2-7; D gene: .; CDR3 DNA: TGTGCCAGCAGTTTACGAGCGGCCTACGAGCAGTACTTC; CDR3 protein: CASSLRAAYEQYF
clone size: .; V gene: TRBV11-3; J gene: TRBJ2-2; D gene: TRBD2; CDR3 DNA: TGTGCCAGCAGCTCCATCGCGGGGGGACCCGGGGAGCTGTTTTTT; CDR3 protein: CASSSIAGGPGELFF
clone size: .; V gene: TRBV6-5; J gene: TRBJ1-4; D gene: TRBD1; CDR3 DNA: TGTGCCAGCAGTTACACCCCAACAGGGGGCCACGAAAAACTGTTTTTT; CDR3 protein: CASSYTPTGGHEKLFF